These T cell receptor beta chains were read from a single sample in a study of cytomegalovirus exposure and HLA in healthy donors. Some clones are missing from TCRdb's copy, which holds only in-frame ones; the method was immunoSEQ multiplex PCR. Here the sample spans under 150,000 clones, under 90% being singletons. Sample: PBMCs. Receptor source: a male donor in good health and CMV-seronegative. Each CDR3 is given with its conserved first and last residue. The order of the fields is V gene, CDR3 length, clone size, D gene, J gene, CDR3 protein, CDR3 DNA. A D gene is named only where the DNA matches it firmly. Clone size is not always given. Where it is, it says once, few, many or a class for expanded clones.

v_call: TRBV4-3
cdr3_length: 15
clone_size: once
d_call: NA
j_call: TRBJ2-3
cdr3_aa: CASSPATGVRDTQYF
cdr3_nt: TGCGCCAGCAGCCCGGCTACGGGAGTGAGAGATACGCAGTATTTT

v_call: TRBV7-2
cdr3_length: 14
clone_size: NA
d_call: TRBD2
j_call: TRBJ2-7
cdr3_aa: CASSPLAETYEQYF
cdr3_nt: TGTGCCAGCAGCCCTCTAGCGGAGACCTACGAGCAGTACTTC

v_call: TRBV18
cdr3_length: 13
clone_size: NA
d_call: NA
j_call: TRBJ1-6
cdr3_aa: CASSPDRNSPLHF
cdr3_nt: TGTGCCAGCTCACCTGACAGGAATTCACCCCTCCACTTT

v_call: TRBV5-1
cdr3_length: 13
clone_size: once
d_call: NA
j_call: TRBJ2-1
cdr3_aa: CASSRTPEDEQFF
cdr3_nt: TGCGCCAGCAGTAGGACTCCCGAGGATGAGCAGTTCTTC

v_call: TRBV5-4
cdr3_length: 15
clone_size: once
d_call: TRBD2
j_call: TRBJ2-7
cdr3_aa: CASSLSSGSGYEQYF
cdr3_nt: TGTGCCAGCAGCCTTTCTAGCGGGAGTGGCTACGAGCAGTACTTC

v_call: TRBV6-6
cdr3_length: 14
clone_size: NA
d_call: NA
j_call: TRBJ1-2
cdr3_aa: CASLPPASDYGYTF
cdr3_nt: TGTGCCTCCCTCCCCCCCGCGTCGGACTATGGCTACACCTTC

v_call: TRBV28
cdr3_length: 13
clone_size: NA
d_call: NA
j_call: TRBJ1-5
cdr3_aa: CASGGLGRQPQHF
cdr3_nt: TGTGCCAGCGGAGGGTTAGGAAGACAGCCCCAGCATTTT

v_call: TRBV27
cdr3_length: 16
clone_size: NA
d_call: NA
j_call: TRBJ1-5
cdr3_aa: CASSIRRPGTNQPQHF
cdr3_nt: TGTGCCAGCAGTATACGACGCCCGGGTACCAATCAGCCCCAGCATTTT

v_call: TRBV28
cdr3_length: 17
clone_size: NA
d_call: NA
j_call: TRBJ2-1
cdr3_aa: CASSLIMLGEGGNEQFF
cdr3_nt: TGTGCCAGCAGTTTAATAATGTTGGGGGAGGGGGGCAATGAGCAGTTCTTC

v_call: TRBV2
cdr3_length: 14
clone_size: NA
d_call: NA
j_call: TRBJ2-1
cdr3_aa: CASPRESSYNEQFF
cdr3_nt: TGTGCCAGCCCGCGAGAGAGCTCCTACAATGAGCAGTTCTTC

v_call: TRBV5-1
cdr3_length: 14
clone_size: NA
d_call: TRBD1
j_call: TRBJ2-5
cdr3_aa: CASSPGQGLETQYF
cdr3_nt: TGCGCCAGCAGTCCGGGACAGGGCCTAGAGACCCAGTACTTC

v_call: TRBV6-5
cdr3_length: 13
clone_size: NA
d_call: NA
j_call: TRBJ2-5
cdr3_aa: CASSRTAQETQYF
cdr3_nt: TGTGCCAGCAGTCGGACAGCTCAAGAGACCCAGTACTTC

v_call: TRBV4-1
cdr3_length: 16
clone_size: NA
d_call: TRBD2
j_call: TRBJ2-7
cdr3_aa: CASSHLFQLAGGEQYF
cdr3_nt: TGCGCCAGCAGCCACCTATTCCAGCTAGCGGGAGGCGAGCAGTACTTC

v_call: TRBV27
cdr3_length: 13
clone_size: NA
d_call: TRBD1
j_call: TRBJ2-7
cdr3_aa: CASSPGTGYEQYF
cdr3_nt: TGTGCCAGTTCCCCCGGGACAGGCTACGAGCAGTACTTC

v_call: TRBV29-1
cdr3_length: 13
clone_size: NA
d_call: NA
j_call: TRBJ2-3
cdr3_aa: CSVGTPSADTQYF
cdr3_nt: TGCAGCGTTGGGACTCCGAGTGCAGATACGCAGTATTTT

v_call: TRBV7-9
cdr3_length: 15
clone_size: NA
d_call: TRBD1
j_call: TRBJ1-1
cdr3_aa: CASSEGQGMNTEAFF
cdr3_nt: TGTGCCAGCAGCGAGGGACAGGGGATGAACACTGAAGCTTTCTTT

v_call: TRBV28
cdr3_length: 14
clone_size: few
d_call: TRBD2
j_call: TRBJ2-7
cdr3_aa: CASSLGGSGNEQYF
cdr3_nt: TGTGCCAGCAGTTTGGGGGGGAGCGGGAATGAGCAGTACTTC

v_call: TRBV2
cdr3_length: 12
clone_size: NA
d_call: TRBD2
j_call: TRBJ2-1
cdr3_aa: CASNFGGNEQFF
cdr3_nt: TGTGCCAGCAACTTCGGGGGGAATGAGCAGTTCTTC

v_call: TRBV6-1
cdr3_length: 14
clone_size: NA
d_call: NA
j_call: TRBJ1-1
cdr3_aa: CASSEASWRTEAFF
cdr3_nt: TGTGCCAGCAGTGAAGCAAGTTGGAGGACTGAAGCTTTCTTT

v_call: TRBV4-3
cdr3_length: 16
clone_size: NA
d_call: NA
j_call: TRBJ2-6
cdr3_aa: CASSQASGAGANVLTF
cdr3_nt: TGCGCCAGCAGCCAAGCCTCAGGGGCTGGGGCCAACGTCCTGACTTTC

v_call: TRBV28
cdr3_length: 15
clone_size: NA
d_call: NA
j_call: TRBJ2-5
cdr3_aa: CASSLGSRQEETQYF
cdr3_nt: TGTGCCAGCAGTTTAGGTTCCCGGCAGGAAGAGACCCAGTACTTC

v_call: TRBV5-4
cdr3_length: 14
clone_size: NA
d_call: TRBD1
j_call: TRBJ1-4
cdr3_aa: CASSSGQGNEKLFF
cdr3_nt: TGTGCCAGCAGCTCGGGACAGGGGAATGAAAAACTGTTTTTT

v_call: TRBV11-2
cdr3_length: 15
clone_size: NA
d_call: TRBD1
j_call: TRBJ1-5
cdr3_aa: CASSPGQYSNQPQHF
cdr3_nt: TGTGCCAGCAGCCCGGGACAGTATAGCAATCAGCCCCAGCATTTT

v_call: TRBV27
cdr3_length: 14
clone_size: NA
d_call: TRBD2
j_call: TRBJ2-1
cdr3_aa: CASSLGGGTNEQFF
cdr3_nt: TGTGCCAGCAGTTTAGGGGGAGGGACCAATGAGCAGTTCTTC

v_call: TRBV4-3
cdr3_length: 17
clone_size: NA
d_call: TRBD2
j_call: TRBJ2-1
cdr3_aa: CASSRVGAGGTHNEQFF
cdr3_nt: TGCGCCAGCAGCCGTGTAGGGGCGGGAGGGACCCACAATGAGCAGTTCTTC

v_call: TRBV19
cdr3_length: 12
clone_size: NA
d_call: NA
j_call: TRBJ1-1
cdr3_aa: CACTQGNTEAFF
cdr3_nt: TGTGCCTGTACACAGGGAAACACTGAAGCTTTCTTT

v_call: TRBV7-3
cdr3_length: 15
clone_size: NA
d_call: TRBD2
j_call: TRBJ2-1
cdr3_aa: CASSPTSGTYNEQFF
cdr3_nt: TGTGCCAGCAGCCCGACTAGCGGGACCTACAATGAGCAGTTCTTC

v_call: TRBV7-9
cdr3_length: 14
clone_size: NA
d_call: NA
j_call: TRBJ1-1
cdr3_aa: CASRWGTGKSEAFF
cdr3_nt: TGTGCCAGCAGATGGGGAACAGGGAAATCTGAAGCTTTCTTT

v_call: TRBV5-5
cdr3_length: 14
clone_size: NA
d_call: NA
j_call: TRBJ1-4
cdr3_aa: CASSPYRVGEKLFF
cdr3_nt: TGTGCCAGCAGCCCATACAGGGTCGGAGAAAAACTGTTTTTT

v_call: TRBV9
cdr3_length: 16
clone_size: NA
d_call: TRBD2
j_call: TRBJ2-3
cdr3_aa: CASSASSSGRADTQYF
cdr3_nt: TGTGCCAGCAGCGCATCCTCTAGCGGGAGGGCTGATACGCAGTATTTT

v_call: TRBV13
cdr3_length: 15
clone_size: NA
d_call: TRBD1
j_call: TRBJ1-6
cdr3_aa: CASSRGQGGNSPLHF
cdr3_nt: TGTGCCAGCAGCCGAGGACAGGGGGGGAATTCACCCCTCCACTTT

v_call: TRBV9
cdr3_length: 15
clone_size: NA
d_call: NA
j_call: TRBJ1-5
cdr3_aa: CASSLSPFGNQPQHF
cdr3_nt: TGTGCCAGCAGCCTCTCGCCATTCGGGAATCAGCCCCAGCATTTT

v_call: TRBV6-6
cdr3_length: 15
clone_size: NA
d_call: TRBD2
j_call: TRBJ2-1
cdr3_aa: CASEGASGNYNEQFF
cdr3_nt: TGTGCCAGCGAGGGGGCTAGCGGGAATTACAATGAGCAGTTCTTC

v_call: TRBV7-9
cdr3_length: 15
clone_size: NA
d_call: TRBD2
j_call: TRBJ2-7
cdr3_aa: CASSLAPSGDYEQYF
cdr3_nt: TGTGCCAGCAGCTTAGCACCTAGCGGAGACTACGAGCAGTACTTC

v_call: TRBV7-8
cdr3_length: 13
clone_size: NA
d_call: NA
j_call: TRBJ1-5
cdr3_aa: CASTQGMDQPQHF
cdr3_nt: TGTGCCAGCACCCAGGGGATGGATCAGCCCCAGCATTTT

v_call: TRBV2
cdr3_length: 14
clone_size: NA
d_call: TRBD1
j_call: TRBJ2-7
cdr3_aa: CASSVTGAGYEQYF
cdr3_nt: TGTGCCAGCAGTGTAACAGGGGCCGGCTACGAGCAGTACTTC

v_call: TRBV7-2
cdr3_length: 14
clone_size: once
d_call: TRBD1
j_call: TRBJ2-2
cdr3_aa: CASNPTGYAGELFF
cdr3_nt: TGTGCCAGCAACCCGACAGGGTATGCCGGGGAGCTGTTTTTT

v_call: TRBV5-1
cdr3_length: 13
clone_size: NA
d_call: TRBD1
j_call: TRBJ1-1
cdr3_aa: CASSRQGNTEAFF
cdr3_nt: TGCGCCAGCAGCCGACAGGGGAACACTGAAGCTTTCTTT

v_call: TRBV19
cdr3_length: 15
clone_size: NA
d_call: TRBD1
j_call: TRBJ2-3
cdr3_aa: CASSQGAPSPDTQYF
cdr3_nt: TGTGCCAGTAGCCAGGGGGCCCCTTCGCCAGATACGCAGTATTTT

v_call: TRBV6-1
cdr3_length: 13
clone_size: NA
d_call: TRBD1
j_call: TRBJ1-6
cdr3_aa: CASKMTGVSPLHF
cdr3_nt: TGTGCCAGCAAAATGACAGGGGTCTCACCCCTCCACTTT

v_call: TRBV6-6
cdr3_length: 11
clone_size: NA
d_call: NA
j_call: TRBJ1-5
cdr3_aa: CASSSSPVQHF
cdr3_nt: TGTGCCAGCAGTTCGTCCCCCGTCCAGCATTTT

v_call: TRBV6-1
cdr3_length: 11
clone_size: NA
d_call: NA
j_call: TRBJ2-5
cdr3_aa: CASSYGETQYF
cdr3_nt: TGTGCCAGCAGTTACGGTGAGACCCAGTACTTC

v_call: TRBV13
cdr3_length: 15
clone_size: NA
d_call: NA
j_call: TRBJ2-7
cdr3_aa: CASSLMGQGPYEQYF
cdr3_nt: TGTGCCAGCAGCTTAATGGGGCAGGGTCCCTACGAGCAGTACTTC

v_call: TRBV28
cdr3_length: 15
clone_size: NA
d_call: NA
j_call: TRBJ1-1
cdr3_aa: CASSDTTAMNTEAFF
cdr3_nt: TGTGCCAGCAGTGACACGACAGCAATGAACACTGAAGCTTTCTTT

v_call: TRBV15
cdr3_length: 15
clone_size: NA
d_call: TRBD2
j_call: TRBJ2-1
cdr3_aa: CATSRDLGLATEQFF
cdr3_nt: TGTGCCACCAGCAGAGATCTCGGACTAGCGACTGAGCAGTTCTTC

v_call: TRBV7-2
cdr3_length: 11
clone_size: few
d_call: NA
j_call: TRBJ1-1
cdr3_aa: CASSSGIEAFF
cdr3_nt: TGTGCCAGCAGCTCGGGTATTGAAGCTTTCTTT

v_call: TRBV4-1
cdr3_length: 14
clone_size: NA
d_call: NA
j_call: TRBJ2-5
cdr3_aa: CASSQDPRGETQYF
cdr3_nt: TGCGCCAGCAGCCAAGATCCAAGGGGAGAGACCCAGTACTTC

v_call: TRBV29-1
cdr3_length: 15
clone_size: NA
d_call: TRBD1
j_call: TRBJ2-3
cdr3_aa: CSVEGDRRSTDTQYF
cdr3_nt: TGCAGCGTTGAAGGGGACAGGAGGTCTACAGATACGCAGTATTTT

v_call: TRBV7-2
cdr3_length: 13
clone_size: NA
d_call: TRBD1
j_call: TRBJ1-3
cdr3_aa: CASSQGAGNTIYF
cdr3_nt: TGTGCCAGCAGCCAGGGGGCTGGAAACACCATATATTTT

v_call: TRBV4-3
cdr3_length: 15
clone_size: NA
d_call: TRBD2
j_call: TRBJ2-7
cdr3_aa: CASSQGEREAGEQYF
cdr3_nt: TGCGCCAGCAGCCAAGGAGAGCGGGAGGCAGGCGAGCAGTACTTC

v_call: TRBV19
cdr3_length: 15
clone_size: NA
d_call: TRBD2
j_call: TRBJ2-3
cdr3_aa: CASRSRTSGGNTQYF
cdr3_nt: TGTGCCAGTAGATCCCGGACTAGCGGGGGGAATACGCAGTATTTT

v_call: TRBV4-3
cdr3_length: 16
clone_size: NA
d_call: NA
j_call: TRBJ2-1
cdr3_aa: CASSQDLIGGPIEQFF
cdr3_nt: TGCGCCAGCAGCCAAGATCTTATCGGGGGGCCCATCGAGCAGTTCTTC

v_call: TRBV2
cdr3_length: 16
clone_size: NA
d_call: TRBD2
j_call: TRBJ2-7
cdr3_aa: CASSQGLARLSYEQYF
cdr3_nt: TGTGCCAGCAGCCAAGGACTAGCGAGACTCAGCTACGAGCAGTACTTC

v_call: TRBV4-2
cdr3_length: 14
clone_size: NA
d_call: NA
j_call: TRBJ1-5
cdr3_aa: CASSQDPGNQPQHF
cdr3_nt: TGTGCCAGCAGCCAAGATCCGGGAAATCAGCCCCAGCATTTT

v_call: TRBV29-1
cdr3_length: 13
clone_size: few
d_call: NA
j_call: TRBJ2-5
cdr3_aa: CSVATTESETQYF
cdr3_nt: TGCAGCGTCGCTACGACGGAGTCGGAGACCCAGTACTTC

v_call: TRBV2
cdr3_length: 15
clone_size: NA
d_call: TRBD1
j_call: TRBJ2-4
cdr3_aa: CASSPTQGAKNIQYF
cdr3_nt: TGTGCCAGCAGCCCTACACAGGGGGCCAAAAACATTCAGTACTTC

v_call: TRBV7-3
cdr3_length: 15
clone_size: NA
d_call: TRBD2
j_call: TRBJ2-1
cdr3_aa: CASSLGTSGFYEQFF
cdr3_nt: TGTGCCAGCAGCTTAGGGACTAGCGGGTTCTATGAGCAGTTCTTC

v_call: TRBV30
cdr3_length: 18
clone_size: NA
d_call: TRBD2
j_call: TRBJ2-3
cdr3_aa: CAWSVGREGPPYPDTQYF
cdr3_nt: TGTGCCTGGAGTGTAGGGCGGGAGGGCCCTCCTTACCCAGATACGCAGTATTTT

v_call: TRBV13
cdr3_length: 16
clone_size: NA
d_call: NA
j_call: TRBJ1-4
cdr3_aa: CASSYSGGATNEKLFF
cdr3_nt: TGTGCCAGCAGCTACTCCGGCGGGGCGACTAATGAAAAACTGTTTTTT